This T cell receptor (beta chain) was sequenced during a study of blood T cell repertoires in COVID-19. Cohort allocation depended upon clinical history that participants reported. This table comes from immunoSEQ multiplex PCR, and its TCRdb copy is limited to in-frame clones, with some not included. The profile covers more than 450,000 clones, with 87% appearing a single time and 0.7% taken by the ten largest. Germline lookup yields CDR1 SGHDT and CDR2 YYEEEE. The CDR3 consists of 15 residues. V gave up 5 bases and J gave up 4 bases, with 18 bases separating them. The rearrangement joins TRBV5-6 to TRBJ1-2; a possible D gene is TRBD1 (5 bases). This receptor was identified in a woman aged 18-35 years who had recovered from COVID-19. Sequencing was done on a sample of PBMCs or T cells enriched from blood (not recorded which). CDR3 in DNA: TGTGCCAGCAGTCTCCTGACGGCAAGGGGCTATGGCTACACCTTC. It yields the protein CASSLLTARGYGYTF. Full variable domain (remainder filled in from reference TRBV5-6 and TRBJ1-2): DAGVTQSPTHLIKTRGQQVTLRCSPKSGHDTVSWYQQALGQGPQFIFQYYEEEERQRGNFPDRFSGHQFPNYSSELNVNALLLGDSALYLCASSLLTARGYGYTFGSGTRLTVV.